The 15 T cell receptor beta chains below come from one sample, sequenced in a study of T cells in Graves' hyperthyroidism and ophthalmopathy. Amplification of TCR beta CDR3 regions was performed using RNA transcripts as template. The TCR CDR3 first-round RT-PCR relied on the HTBI primer set. TCRdb reprocessed the multiplex PCR reads via MiXCR and lists one record per CDR3 protein. The sample holds 350,000 to 500,000 distinct CDR3 sequences; roughly 13% are singletons and the top ten take about 4.9%. Sequenced material: blood. These receptors were collected from a woman aged 18-29 years with Graves' hyperthyroidism.

With respect to this clonotype: A much larger clone differs by one base, so this may be a read error. V usage is TRBV6-5 and J usage is TRBJ2-7, with D unresolved. Germline V CDR1 and CDR2: MNHEY, SVGAGI. Trimming shortened V by 3 bases and J by 2 bases, and 11 bases separated the two germline ends. The CDR3 totals 14 residues. The CDR3, as DNA: TGTGCCAGCAGTTATCCCATAGACGCCTACGAGCAGTACTTC. Its protein is CASSYPIDAYEQYF.

V is TRBV30 and J is TRBJ2-3; 7 bases map to TRBD2. Germline V lookup: CDR1 GTSNPN, CDR2 SVGIG (reference sequence). This CDR3 has 20 amino acids. J was trimmed by 2 bases and V by 0 bases; bases with no gene match: 20. The CDR3 nucleotides read TGTGCCTGGAGTGTTGAGTATACACTAGCGCCCTATATTCACACAGATACGCAGTATTTT. Its translation is CAWSVEYTLAPYIHTDTQYF.

This clonotype was found many times. Mismatch with germline at one junction end may stem from a read error. The rearrangement joins TRBV7-7 to TRBJ2-2; the match to TRBD2 covers 7 bases. The CDR3 extends over 14 amino acids. Germline assignment: CDR1 SSHAT and CDR2 FNYEAQ (reference sequence). The CDR3 sequence is CASSPSGRTGELFF. As DNA, the CDR3 is TGTGCTAGCAGCCCTAGCGGCCGGACCGGGGAGCTGTTTTTT.

Many counts were recorded for this clonotype. The chain joins TRBV27 to TRBJ1-4, with 7 bases aligning to TRBD1. This CDR3 has 15 amino acids. Germline V gene sequence: CDR1 MNHEY, CDR2 SMNVEV (reference sequence). V was pared by 3 bases and J by 2 bases, with 3 bases of the junction left unmatched. CDR3 sequence reads: CASSFTGVTNEKLFF. In nucleotides, the CDR3 is TGTGCCAGCAGTTTCACAGGGGTTACTAATGAAAAACTGTTTTTT.

This clonotype has at least ten counts. The chain recombines TRBV20-1 with TRBJ2-5, with 8 nucleotides matching TRBD2. V dropped 3 bases and J dropped 8; count of bases not matched to a gene: 14. CDR1 is DFQATT and CDR2 is SNEGSKA in the germline V gene (reference sequence). The CDR3 consists of 15 residues. The CDR3 DNA sequence: TGCAGTGCTAGCGACGAACTAGCGGATATGATAACCCAGTACTTC. It is translated as CSASDELADMITQYF.

This clonotype was seen a handful of times. The chain links TRBV20-1 to TRBJ2-1; 16 bases are shared with TRBD2. The CDR3 spans 17 residues. The V gene's germline CDR1 is DFQATT and CDR2 SNEGSKA (reference sequence). The CDR3 loop reads CSPRGLAGGPSYNEQFF. In nucleotides, the CDR3 is TGCAGCCCCCGGGGACTAGCGGGAGGGCCCTCCTACAATGAGCAGTTCTTC.

Worth noting for this clonotype: A junction end diverges from the germline sequence, so it may reflect a read error. This chain links TRBV6-4 with TRBJ2-7; possibly TRBD2 for D (6 bases). This CDR3 has 16 residues. CDR1 MRHNA and CDR2 SNTAGT come from the germline V gene. The CDR3, as DNA: TGTGCCAGCAGTGAGGGTGGTGGGACTGGATCCTACGGGCAGTACTTC. It is translated as CASSEGGGTGSYGQYF.

J is TRBJ2-2 and V is TRBV24-1; 7 bases are a match to TRBD1. Per germline, CDR1 KGHDR and CDR2 SFDVKD. Trimming at V came to 3 bases and at J to 7 bases, leaving 4 bases not matched to a gene. The CDR3 extends over 14 amino acids. CDR3 sequence: CATSDPRGSGELFF. The CDR3, as DNA: TGTGCCACCAGTGATCCCAGGGGGAGCGGGGAGCTGTTTTTT.

This chain uses TRBV18 with TRBJ1-4; a possible D gene is TRBD1 (6 bases). Germline V gene data show CDR1 as KGHSH and CDR2 as LQKENI. V gave up 1 base and J gave up 8 bases, with 14 bases separating them. The CDR3 has 15 residues. The CDR3 region is CASSPRTELSEKLFF. Here the CDR3 DNA reads TGTGCCAGCTCACCACGGACAGAGCTAAGCGAAAAACTGTTTTTT.

This clonotype was recorded only once. The chain uses TRBV5-1 and TRBJ2-5, with 11 positions matching TRBD2. V trimming: 4 bases; J trimming: 0 bases; junction bases outside the gene matches: 5. Germline CDR1 SGHRS, CDR2 YFSETQ. This CDR3 spans 16 amino acids. The chain's CDR3 is CASSPGGLADQETQYF. The CDR3 DNA reads as TGCGCCAGCAGCCCCGGGGGACTAGCGGACCAAGAGACCCAGTACTTC.

This clonotype came up many times. The chain recombines TRBV27 with TRBJ2-7; D not resolved. The V end was cut by 4 bases, the J end by 5 bases, with 12 bases between. The CDR3 length is 13 residues. The V gene's germline CDR1 is MNHEY and CDR2 SMNVEV (reference sequence). CDR3 coding DNA: TGTGCCAGCAGTTCGGTCGGACGGGACGAGCAGTACTTC. The encoded protein is CASSSVGRDEQYF.

CDR3 residues: CASSLDPGGGTEAFF. The CDR3, as DNA: TGTGCCAGCAGCTTAGACCCGGGGGGGGGCACTGAAGCTTTCTTT. The chain employs TRBV11-2 and TRBJ1-1, with a tentative D call TRBD1 (5 bases). Per germline, CDR1 SGHAT and CDR2 FQNNGV. The CDR3 sequence is 15 residues long. V lost 0 bases, J lost 4 bases, and 12 bases lay in between.

In its sample, this clonotype was seen many times. The CDR3 loop reads CAWSQTVQNTEAFF. CDR3 nucleotide sequence: TGTGCCTGGAGTCAGACAGTCCAGAACACTGAAGCTTTCTTT. This chain joins TRBV30 and TRBJ1-1; possibly TRBD1 for D (5 bases). This CDR3 contains 14 residues. Trimming cost V 2 bases and J 1 base, with 11 bases left between them. CDR1 and CDR2 from the germline V gene are GTSNPN and SVGIG (reference sequence).

There are many counts of this clonotype. The chain couples TRBV4-3 to TRBJ1-1; D call uncertain. This CDR3 comprises 15 residues. V lost 1 base and J lost 1, with 10 bases in between. Germline V gene sequence: CDR1 LGHNA, CDR2 YSLEER. In nucleotides, the CDR3 is TGCGCCAGCAGCCAAGGCAGTCGGGGGAACACTGAAGCTTTCTTT. Translating gives CASSQGSRGNTEAFF.

The chain employs TRBV7-8 and TRBJ1-3, with unresolved D. V lost 0 bases and J 2 bases, leaving 14 bases between the germline ends. This CDR3 has 17 amino acids. In germline, CDR1 is SGHVS, CDR2 FQNEAQ. CDR3 residues: CASSLAGFRAAGNTIYF. The CDR3 DNA reads TGTGCCAGCAGCTTAGCGGGGTTTCGGGCTGCTGGAAACACCATATATTTT.